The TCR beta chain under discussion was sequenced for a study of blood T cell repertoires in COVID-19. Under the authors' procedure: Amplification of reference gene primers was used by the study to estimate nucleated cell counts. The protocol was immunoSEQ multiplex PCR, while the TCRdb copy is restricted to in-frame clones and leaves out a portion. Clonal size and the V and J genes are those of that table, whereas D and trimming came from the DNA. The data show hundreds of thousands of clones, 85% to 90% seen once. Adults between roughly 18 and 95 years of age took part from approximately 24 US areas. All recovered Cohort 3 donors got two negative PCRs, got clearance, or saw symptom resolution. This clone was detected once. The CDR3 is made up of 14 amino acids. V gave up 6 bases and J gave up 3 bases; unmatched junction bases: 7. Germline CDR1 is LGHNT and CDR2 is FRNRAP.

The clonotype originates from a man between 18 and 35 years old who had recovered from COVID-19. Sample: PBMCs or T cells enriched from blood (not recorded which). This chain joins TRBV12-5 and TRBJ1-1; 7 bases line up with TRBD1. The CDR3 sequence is CASGPTGWDTEAFF. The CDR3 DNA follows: TGTGCTAGTGGGCCGACAGGGTGGGACACTGAAGCTTTCTTT.